This TCR beta chain was sequenced during a study of OX40 agonist ivuxolimab in advanced cancers. Notes on the study in general: In general, CD8+ T cells held more expanded clones than CD4+ did, on average.

CDR1 is SGHRS, CDR2 YFSETQ, per germline. V gave up 0 bases and J gave up 5 bases, with 15 bases separating them. The CDR3 length is 15 residues. The data were produced by immunoSEQ multiplex PCR, yet TCRdb's version contains in-frame clones alone and is incomplete. The table has some 35,000 clones, roughly nine tenths seen once. Concerning this clone itself: Its antigen is unidentified.

This sequence was found in an adult with an advanced solid tumor such as melanoma, head and neck, liver or kidney cancer. This chain connects TRBV5-1 to TRBJ2-7; D unresolved. The material sequenced was CD4+ or CD8+ T cells sorted from blood, taken in a trial of the OX40 agonist ivuxolimab. CDR3 sequence reads: CASSLAQAPSDEQYF. DNA for the CDR3: TGCGCCAGCAGCTTGGCGCAGGCCCCATCGGACGAGCAGTACTTC.